This TCR beta chain originates from a study of T cell changes during pregnancy in multiple sclerosis. By share, this clone counts as medium-sized (0.01 to 0.1%). This same CDR3 is encoded by further DNA sequences in the sample. The method was immunoSEQ multiplex PCR; TCRdb's version includes in-frame clones alone and lacks a portion of them. There are fewer than 15,000 clones in the sample; almost 90% occur only once, and 8% to 9% lies in the top ten. The CDR3 runs to 13 residues. CDR1 is SNHLY, CDR2 FYNNEI, per germline. With V trimmed by 6 bases and J by 0 bases, 1 base remained unmatched. The chain joins TRBV2 to TRBJ1-1, with 7 bases aligning to TRBD1. Sequencing used CD8+ T cells from peripheral blood mononuclear cells, obtained in the first trimester of pregnancy. This TCR was sampled from a female donor with multiple sclerosis, enrolled in a pregnancy study. This chain's CDR3 is CASRGQLNTEAFF. CDR3 in DNA: TGTGCCAGCAGGGGACAGCTGAACACTGAAGCTTTCTTT.